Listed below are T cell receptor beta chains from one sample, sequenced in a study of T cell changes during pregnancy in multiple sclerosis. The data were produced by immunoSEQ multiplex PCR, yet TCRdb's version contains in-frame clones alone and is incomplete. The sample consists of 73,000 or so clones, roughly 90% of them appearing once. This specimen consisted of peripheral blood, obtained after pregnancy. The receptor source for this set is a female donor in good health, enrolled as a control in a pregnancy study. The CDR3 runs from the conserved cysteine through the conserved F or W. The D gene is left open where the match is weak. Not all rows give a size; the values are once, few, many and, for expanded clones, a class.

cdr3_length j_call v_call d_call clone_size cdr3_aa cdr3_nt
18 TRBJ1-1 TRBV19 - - CASSIGMGGPFMNTEAFF TGTGCCAGTAGTATAGGCATGGGGGGACCTTTCATGAACACTGAAGCTTTCTTT
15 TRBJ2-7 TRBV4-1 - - CASSQGASGTYEQYF TGCGCCAGCAGTCAGGGGGCTAGCGGAACGTACGAGCAGTACTTC
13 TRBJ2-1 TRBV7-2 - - CASSFGPDNEQFF TGTGCCAGCAGCTTTGGCCCAGACAATGAGCAGTTCTTC
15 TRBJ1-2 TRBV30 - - CAWSLGRGADYGYTF TGTGCCTGGAGTCTCGGACGGGGGGCCGACTATGGCTACACCTTC
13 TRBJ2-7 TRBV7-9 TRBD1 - CASSSRGPYEQYF TGTGCCAGCAGCTCCAGGGGGCCCTACGAGCAGTACTTC
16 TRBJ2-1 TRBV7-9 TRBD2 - CASSSPGLAGYNEQFF TGTGCCAGCAGCTCCCCGGGACTAGCGGGTTATAATGAGCAGTTCTTC
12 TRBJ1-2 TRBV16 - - CASSQFAYGYTF TGTGCCAGCAGCCAATTCGCGTATGGCTACACCTTC
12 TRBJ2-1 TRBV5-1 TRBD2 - CASSLRGDEQFF TGCGCCAGCAGCTTGCGGGGGGATGAGCAGTTCTTC
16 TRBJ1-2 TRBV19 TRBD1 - CASSMGGQGLRDGYTF TGTGCCAGTAGTATGGGTGGACAGGGGCTTCGGGATGGCTACACCTTC
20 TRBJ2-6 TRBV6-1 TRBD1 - CASSERGRGRQSSGANVLTF TGTGCCAGCAGTGAACGAGGCAGGGGGCGGCAAAGCTCTGGGGCCAACGTCCTGACTTTC
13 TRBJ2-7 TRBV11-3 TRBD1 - CATKEGAAYEQYF TGTGCCACCAAAGAGGGGGCGGCCTACGAGCAGTACTTC
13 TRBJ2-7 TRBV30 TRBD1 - CAWSGTGPYEQYF TGTGCCTGGAGTGGGACAGGTCCCTACGAGCAGTACTTC
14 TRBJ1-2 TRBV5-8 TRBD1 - CASSRTGTNYGYTF TGTGCCAGCAGCAGGACAGGGACTAACTATGGCTACACCTTC
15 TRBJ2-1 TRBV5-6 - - CASSLGVAAYNEQFF TGTGCCAGCAGCTTGGGGGTAGCGGCCTACAATGAGCAGTTCTTC
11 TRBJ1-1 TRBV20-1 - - CSARDTGKAFF TGCAGTGCTAGAGACACGGGAAAAGCTTTCTTT
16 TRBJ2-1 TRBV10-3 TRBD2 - CAISERTSGTYNEQFF TGTGCCATCAGTGAACGGACTAGCGGGACCTACAATGAGCAGTTCTTC
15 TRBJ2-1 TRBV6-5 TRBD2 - CASSLLAGGYNEQFF TGTGCCAGCAGCCTACTAGCGGGAGGGTACAATGAGCAGTTCTTC
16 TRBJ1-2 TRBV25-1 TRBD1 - CASSESGTGPNYGYTF TGTGCCAGCAGTGAATCCGGGACAGGGCCCAACTATGGCTACACCTTC
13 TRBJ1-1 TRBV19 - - CASSWREDTEAFF TGTGCCAGTAGTTGGAGGGAAGACACTGAAGCTTTCTTT
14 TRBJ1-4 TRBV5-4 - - CASSFPGKNEKLFF TGTGCCAGCAGCTTCCCCGGGAAGAATGAAAAACTGTTTTTT
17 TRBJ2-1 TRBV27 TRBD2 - CASTRPTTGLAAPEQFF TGTGCCAGCACCCGCCCAACCACGGGACTAGCGGCCCCTGAGCAGTTCTTC
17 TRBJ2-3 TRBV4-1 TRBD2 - CASSQEQLAGVPDTQYF TGCGCCAGCAGCCAAGAACAACTAGCGGGAGTTCCAGATACGCAGTATTTT
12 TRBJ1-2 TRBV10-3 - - CAISPGVEGYTF TGTGCCATCAGTCCAGGGGTTGAGGGCTACACCTTC
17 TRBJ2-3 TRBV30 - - CAWGLLVGLGGHNAQYF TGTGCCTGGGGTTTACTTGTTGGCTTGGGGGGGCATAATGCGCAGTATTTT
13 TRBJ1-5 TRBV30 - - CAWSQNSNQPQHF TGTGCCTGGAGCCAGAATAGCAATCAGCCCCAGCATTTT
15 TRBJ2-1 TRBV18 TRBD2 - CASSPRGGLYNEQFF TGTGCCAGCTCACCCCGCGGGGGGCTATACAATGAGCAGTTCTTC
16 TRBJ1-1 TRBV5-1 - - CASSIGLSSMNTEAFF TGCGCCAGCAGCATCGGACTGAGCAGTATGAACACTGAAGCTTTCTTT
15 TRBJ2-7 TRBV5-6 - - CASSLSAGRSYEQYF TGTGCCAGCAGCTTGTCGGCAGGGAGGTCCTACGAGCAGTACTTC
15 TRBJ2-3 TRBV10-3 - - CASGGLSSPTDTQYF TGTGCCTCCGGCGGACTCTCCTCCCCCACAGATACGCAGTATTTT
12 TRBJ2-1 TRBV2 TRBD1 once CASSLQGPEQFF TGTGCCAGCAGCCTACAGGGGCCTGAGCAGTTCTTC
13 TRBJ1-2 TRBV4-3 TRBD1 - CASSLGTGNGYTF TGCGCCAGCAGCCTAGGGACAGGGAATGGCTACACCTTC
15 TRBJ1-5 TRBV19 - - CASSIGGPSGQPQHF TGTGCCAGTAGTATAGGTGGCCCCTCGGGTCAGCCCCAGCATTTT
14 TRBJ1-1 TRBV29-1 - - CSARQLGFGTEAFF TGCAGCGCCCGACAACTAGGGTTCGGCACTGAAGCTTTCTTT
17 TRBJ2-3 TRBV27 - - CASRRQRHSASTDTQYF TGTGCCAGCAGACGGCAGCGCCATAGTGCTAGCACAGATACGCAGTATTTT
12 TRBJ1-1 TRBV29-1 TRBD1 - CSVVPGQGTAFF TGCAGCGTTGTCCCGGGACAGGGGACGGCTTTCTTT
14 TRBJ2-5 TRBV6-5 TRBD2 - CASSVGLAGETQYF TGTGCCAGCAGTGTCGGACTAGCGGGGGAGACCCAGTACTTC
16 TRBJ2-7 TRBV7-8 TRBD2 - CASSPIAGGVSYEQYF TGTGCCAGCAGCCCAATAGCGGGAGGTGTCTCCTACGAGCAGTACTTC
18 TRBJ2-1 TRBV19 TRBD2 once CASSIKGVILAGVNEQFF TGTGCCAGTAGTATAAAGGGGGTGATCCTAGCGGGGGTCAATGAGCAGTTCTTC
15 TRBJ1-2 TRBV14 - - CASSQESQGDYGYTF TGTGCCAGCAGCCAAGAGTCCCAGGGTGACTATGGCTACACCTTC
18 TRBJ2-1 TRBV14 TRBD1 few CASSSPTGGLVGYNEQFF TGTGCCAGCAGCTCCCCGACAGGGGGCCTAGTGGGATACAATGAGCAGTTCTTC
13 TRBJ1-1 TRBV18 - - CASSALPEYEAFF TGTGCCAGCTCCGCTTTGCCGGAGTATGAAGCTTTCTTT
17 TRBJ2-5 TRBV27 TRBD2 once CASSYSFRTSGMGTQYF TGTGCCAGCAGTTACTCTTTCCGGACTAGCGGGATGGGGACCCAGTACTTC
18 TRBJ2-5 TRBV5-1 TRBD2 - CASSLIALAGRNEETQYF TGCGCCAGCAGCTTGATCGCGCTAGCGGGAAGAAATGAAGAGACCCAGTACTTC
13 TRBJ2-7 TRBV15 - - CATSRDYPGEQYF TGTGCCACCAGCAGAGATTACCCGGGGGAGCAGTACTTC
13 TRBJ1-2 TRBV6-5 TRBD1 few CASSPTGIYGYTF TGTGCCAGCAGCCCGACAGGGATCTATGGCTACACCTTC
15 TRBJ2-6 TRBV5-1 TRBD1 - CASSPDRAGANVLTF TGCGCCAGCAGTCCCGACAGGGCTGGGGCCAACGTCCTGACTTTC
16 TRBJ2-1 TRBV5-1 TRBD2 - CASTLTSGGVYNEQFF TGCGCCAGCACCCTGACTAGCGGGGGGGTATACAATGAGCAGTTCTTC
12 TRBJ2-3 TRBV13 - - CASSLSTDTQYF TGTGCCAGCAGCCTAAGCACAGATACGCAGTATTTT
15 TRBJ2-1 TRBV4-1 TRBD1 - CASSQDKGAGNEQFF TGCGCCAGCAGCCAAGATAAGGGGGCGGGCAATGAGCAGTTCTTC
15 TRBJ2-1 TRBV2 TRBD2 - CASSVGLAGNNEQFF TGTGCCAGCAGTGTCGGACTAGCGGGGAACAATGAGCAGTTCTTC
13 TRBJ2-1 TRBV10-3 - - CAIWTGDGNEQFF TGTGCCATCTGGACGGGAGATGGGAATGAGCAGTTCTTC
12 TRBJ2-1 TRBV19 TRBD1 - CASLAGGNEQFF TGTGCCAGCCTTGCAGGGGGCAATGAGCAGTTCTTC